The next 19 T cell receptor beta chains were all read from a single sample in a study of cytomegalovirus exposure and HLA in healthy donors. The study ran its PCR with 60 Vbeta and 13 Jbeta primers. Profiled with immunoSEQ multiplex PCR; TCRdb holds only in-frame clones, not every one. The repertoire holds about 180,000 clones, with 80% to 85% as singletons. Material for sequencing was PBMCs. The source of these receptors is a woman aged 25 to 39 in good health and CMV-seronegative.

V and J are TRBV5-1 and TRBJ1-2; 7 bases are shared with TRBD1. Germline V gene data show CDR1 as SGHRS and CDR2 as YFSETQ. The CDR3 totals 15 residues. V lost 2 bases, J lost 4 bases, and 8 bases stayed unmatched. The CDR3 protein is CASSLRQGTSYGYTF. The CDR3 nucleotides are TGCGCCAGCAGCTTACGACAGGGAACGAGCTATGGCTACACCTTC. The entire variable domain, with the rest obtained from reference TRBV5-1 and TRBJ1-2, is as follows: KAGVTQTPRYLIKTRGQQVTLSCSPISGHRSVSWYQQTPGQGLQFLFEYFSETQRNKGNFPGRFSGRQFSNSRSEMNVSTLELGDSALYLCASSLRQGTSYGYTFGSGTRLTVV.

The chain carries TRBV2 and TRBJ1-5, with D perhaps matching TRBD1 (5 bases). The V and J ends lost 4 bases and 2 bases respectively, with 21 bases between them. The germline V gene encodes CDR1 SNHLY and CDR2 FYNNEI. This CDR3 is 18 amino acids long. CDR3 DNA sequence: TGTGCCAGCAGTGGGGCCAGGTACAGGTCCGAGGGCAATCAGCCCCAGCATTTT. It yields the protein CASSGARYRSEGNQPQHF.

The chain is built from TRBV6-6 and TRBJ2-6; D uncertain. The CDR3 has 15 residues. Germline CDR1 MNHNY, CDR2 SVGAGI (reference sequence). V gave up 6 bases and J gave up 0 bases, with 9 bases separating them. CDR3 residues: CASRDSSSGANVLTF. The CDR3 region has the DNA TGTGCCAGCAGAGATAGTAGCTCTGGGGCCAACGTCCTGACTTTC.

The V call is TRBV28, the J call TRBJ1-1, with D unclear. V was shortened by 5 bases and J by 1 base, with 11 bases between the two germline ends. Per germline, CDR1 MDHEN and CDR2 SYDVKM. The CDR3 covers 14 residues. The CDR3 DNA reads TGTGCCAGCAGTCCCTATATGAGGAACACTGAAGCTTTCTTT. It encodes CASSPYMRNTEAFF.

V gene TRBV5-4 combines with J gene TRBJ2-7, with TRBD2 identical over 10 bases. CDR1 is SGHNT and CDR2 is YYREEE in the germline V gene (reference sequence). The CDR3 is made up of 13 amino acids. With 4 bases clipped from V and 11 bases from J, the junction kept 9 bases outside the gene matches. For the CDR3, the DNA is TGTGCCAGCAGCCGATGGACTAGCGGCACCGAGTACTTC. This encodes CASSRWTSGTEYF.

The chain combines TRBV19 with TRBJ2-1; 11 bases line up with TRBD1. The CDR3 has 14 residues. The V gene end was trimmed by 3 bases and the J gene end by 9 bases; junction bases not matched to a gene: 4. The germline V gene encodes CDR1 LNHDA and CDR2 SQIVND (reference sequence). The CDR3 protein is CASSIGQGAGEQFF. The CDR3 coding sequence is TGTGCCAGTAGTATCGGACAGGGGGCAGGTGAGCAGTTCTTC.

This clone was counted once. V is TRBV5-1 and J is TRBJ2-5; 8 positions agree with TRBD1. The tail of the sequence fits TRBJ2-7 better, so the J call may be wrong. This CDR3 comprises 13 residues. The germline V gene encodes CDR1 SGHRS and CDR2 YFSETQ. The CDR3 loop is CASNWDRSNEQYF. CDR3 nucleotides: TGCGCCAGCAATTGGGACAGGAGTAACGAGCAGTACTTC.

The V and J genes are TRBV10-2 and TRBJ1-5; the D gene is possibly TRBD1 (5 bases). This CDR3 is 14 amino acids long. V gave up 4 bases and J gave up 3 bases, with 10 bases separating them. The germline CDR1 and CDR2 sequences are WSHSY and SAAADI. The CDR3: CASSVGLINQPQHF. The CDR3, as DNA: TGCGCCAGCAGTGTGGGACTAATCAATCAGCCCCAGCATTTT.

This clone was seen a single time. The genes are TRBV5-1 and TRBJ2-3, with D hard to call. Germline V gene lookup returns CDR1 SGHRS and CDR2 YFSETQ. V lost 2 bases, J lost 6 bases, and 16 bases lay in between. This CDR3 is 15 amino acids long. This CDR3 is CASSLVATDMDTQYF. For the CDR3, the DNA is TGCGCCAGCAGCTTAGTTGCTACAGACATGGATACGCAGTATTTT.

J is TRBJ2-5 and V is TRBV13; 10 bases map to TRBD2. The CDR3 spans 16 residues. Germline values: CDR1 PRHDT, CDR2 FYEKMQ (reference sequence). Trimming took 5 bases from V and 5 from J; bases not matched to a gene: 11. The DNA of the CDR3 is TGTGCCAGCAGCGCCCAAGGACAGACTAGCGGGGAGACCCAGTACTTC. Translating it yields CASSAQGQTSGETQYF.

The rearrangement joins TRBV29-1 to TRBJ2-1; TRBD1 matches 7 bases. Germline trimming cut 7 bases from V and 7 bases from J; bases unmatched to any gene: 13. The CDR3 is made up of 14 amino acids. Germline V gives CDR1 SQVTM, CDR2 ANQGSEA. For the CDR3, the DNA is TGCAGCGCCGGCGGTACGACAGGGACAAATGAGCAGTTCTTC. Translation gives CSAGGTTGTNEQFF.

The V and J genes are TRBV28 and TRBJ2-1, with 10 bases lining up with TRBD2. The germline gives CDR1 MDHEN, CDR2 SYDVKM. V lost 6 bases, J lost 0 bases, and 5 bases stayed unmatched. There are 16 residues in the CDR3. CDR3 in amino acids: CASRELAGPSYNEQFF. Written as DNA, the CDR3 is TGTGCCAGCAGAGAACTAGCGGGGCCCTCCTACAATGAGCAGTTCTTC.

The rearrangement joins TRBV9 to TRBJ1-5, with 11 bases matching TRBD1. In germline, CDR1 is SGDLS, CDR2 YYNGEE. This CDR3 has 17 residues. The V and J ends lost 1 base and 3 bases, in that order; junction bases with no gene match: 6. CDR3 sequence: CASSVWTGGRYNQPQHF. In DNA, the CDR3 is TGTGCCAGCAGCGTATGGACAGGGGGCCGGTACAATCAGCCCCAGCATTTT.

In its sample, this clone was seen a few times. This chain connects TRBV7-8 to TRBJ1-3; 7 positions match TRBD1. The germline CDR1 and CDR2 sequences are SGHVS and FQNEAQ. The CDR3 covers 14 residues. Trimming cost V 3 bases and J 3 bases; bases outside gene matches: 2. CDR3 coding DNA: TGTGCCAGCAGCTTTGCAGGGGGTGGAAACACCATATATTTT. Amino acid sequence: CASSFAGGGNTIYF. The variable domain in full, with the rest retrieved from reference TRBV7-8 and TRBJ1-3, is GAGVSQSPRYKVAKRGQDVALRCDPISGHVSLFWYQQALGQGPEFLTYFQNEAQLDKSGLPSDRFFAERPEGSVSTLKIQRTQQEDSAVYLCASSFAGGGNTIYFGEGSWLTVV.

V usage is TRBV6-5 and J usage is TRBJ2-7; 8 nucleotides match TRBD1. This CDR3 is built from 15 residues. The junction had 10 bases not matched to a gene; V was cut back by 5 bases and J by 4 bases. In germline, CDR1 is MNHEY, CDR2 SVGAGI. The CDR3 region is CASSGRRQGSYEQYF. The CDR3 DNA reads TGTGCCAGCAGTGGGCGAAGACAGGGGTCATACGAGCAGTACTTC.

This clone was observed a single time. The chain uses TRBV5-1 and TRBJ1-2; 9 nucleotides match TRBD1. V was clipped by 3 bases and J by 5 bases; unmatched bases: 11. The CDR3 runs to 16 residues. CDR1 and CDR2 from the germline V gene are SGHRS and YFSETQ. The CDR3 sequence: CASSSGQGSLPYGYTF. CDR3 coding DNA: TGCGCCAGCAGCTCGGGACAGGGAAGCCTACCTTATGGCTACACCTTC.

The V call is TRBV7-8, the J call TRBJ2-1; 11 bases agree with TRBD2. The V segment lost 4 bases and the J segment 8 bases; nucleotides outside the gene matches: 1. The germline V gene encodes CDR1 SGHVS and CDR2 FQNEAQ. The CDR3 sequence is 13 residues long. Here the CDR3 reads CASSSGLADEQFF. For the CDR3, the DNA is TGTGCCAGCAGCTCGGGACTAGCGGATGAGCAGTTCTTC.

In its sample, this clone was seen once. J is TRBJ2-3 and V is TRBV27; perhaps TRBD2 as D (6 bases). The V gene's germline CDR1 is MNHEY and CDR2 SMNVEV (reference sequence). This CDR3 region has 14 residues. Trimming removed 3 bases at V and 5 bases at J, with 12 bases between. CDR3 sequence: CASSFEGGQDTQYF. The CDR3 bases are TGTGCCAGCAGTTTTGAGGGAGGTCAAGATACGCAGTATTTT.

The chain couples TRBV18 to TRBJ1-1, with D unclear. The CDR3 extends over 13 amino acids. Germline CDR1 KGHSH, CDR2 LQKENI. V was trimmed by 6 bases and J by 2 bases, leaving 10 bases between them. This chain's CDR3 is CASSPGQNTEAFF. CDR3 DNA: TGTGCCAGCTCTCCGGGTCAAAACACTGAAGCTTTCTTT. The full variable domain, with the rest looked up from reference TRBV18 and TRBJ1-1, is NAGVMQNPRHLVRRRGQEARLRCSPMKGHSHVYWYRQLPEEGLKFMVYLQKENIIDESGMPKERFSAEFPKEGPSILRIQQVVRGDSAAYFCASSPGQNTEAFFGQGTRLTVV.